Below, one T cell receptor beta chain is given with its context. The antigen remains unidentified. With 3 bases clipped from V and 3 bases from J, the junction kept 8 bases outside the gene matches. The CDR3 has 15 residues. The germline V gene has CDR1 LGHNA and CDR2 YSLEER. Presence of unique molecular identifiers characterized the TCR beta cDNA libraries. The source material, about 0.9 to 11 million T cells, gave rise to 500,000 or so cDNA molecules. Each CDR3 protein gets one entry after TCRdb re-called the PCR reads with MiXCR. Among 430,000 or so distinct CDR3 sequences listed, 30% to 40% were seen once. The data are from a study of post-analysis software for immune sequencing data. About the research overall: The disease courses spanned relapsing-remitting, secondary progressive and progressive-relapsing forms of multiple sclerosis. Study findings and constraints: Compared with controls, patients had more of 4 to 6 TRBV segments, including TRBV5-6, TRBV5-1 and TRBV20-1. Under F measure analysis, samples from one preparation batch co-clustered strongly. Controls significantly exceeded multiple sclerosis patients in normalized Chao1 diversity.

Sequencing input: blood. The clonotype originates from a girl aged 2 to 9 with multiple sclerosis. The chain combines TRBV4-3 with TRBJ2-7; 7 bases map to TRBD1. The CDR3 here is CASSQYRDRHYEQYF. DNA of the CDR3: TGCGCCAGCAGCCAGTACCGGGACAGACACTACGAGCAGTACTTC.